This paragraph reports one T cell receptor (beta chain). The data stem from a study of T cell repertoires in cytomegalovirus infection. V shed 7 bases and J 13 bases; nucleotides not matched to a gene: 14. The CDR3 has 14 residues. Germline V gene sequence: CDR1 MDHEN, CDR2 SYDVKM. TCRdb re-called the reads through MiXCR, storing one row per CDR3 protein. The top ten clones hold more than 2.5% of a sample with some 700,000 distinct CDR3 sequences, about 40% of them seen once. This sequence originates from a human donor in good health (CMV status not recorded). Some clones in this sample may be carry-over from other donors' samples. Sequenced sample: PBMCs. This sequence joins TRBV28 and TRBJ1-2, with 11 bases that match TRBD1. Here the CDR3 DNA reads TGTGCCAGCACCGAGATTGGGACAGGGGGATTCTGCACCTTC. Its translation is CASTEIGTGGFCTF.